This T cell receptor (beta chain) was captured by sequencing in a study of blood T cells in healthy people across ages. In this sample, this clonotype turned up a few times. PCR was performed a second time for about 6 to 11 cycles using a sample-barcoded 5' primer and a J-beta primer mix. Each CDR3 protein is one row after TCRdb ran MiXCR on the 5' RACE reads. Counted here are about 1.4 million distinct CDR3 sequences, approximately 60% occurring once; the ten biggest clones make up 6.7%. This receptor was taken from a man aged 18 to 30 in good health. Sequencing used blood.

The CDR3 DNA reads as TGTGCCAGCAGCCAAGATCCCCGGGGACTTAGCACAGATACGCAGTATTTT. Its translation: CASSQDPRGLSTDTQYF. The chain carries TRBV4-2 and TRBJ2-3; D is possibly TRBD2 (6 bases). V shed 0 bases and J shed 0 bases, with 13 bases lying between them. The CDR3 contains 17 residues. The germline CDR1 and CDR2 sequences are LGHNA and YNFKEQ.